Presented here are 16 T cell receptor beta chains from one specimen sequenced in a study of cytomegalovirus exposure and HLA in healthy donors. Primers: 60 Vbeta forward and 13 Jbeta reverse. Profiled with immunoSEQ multiplex PCR; TCRdb holds only in-frame clones, not every one. Among under 200,000 clones listed, more than 75% were seen once. The specimen was PBMCs. These receptor sequences come from a woman aged 30 to 39 in good health and CMV-seropositive.

The rearrangement joins TRBV9 to TRBJ2-1; 9 bases agree with TRBD2. The J segment lost 8 bases and the V segment lost 4 bases, leaving 13 bases of the junction unmatched. Germline-derived CDR1 and CDR2 are SGDLS and YYNGEE. CDR3 length equals 16 residues. The CDR3 spells CASSPVWGGGVDEQFF. CDR3 coding DNA: TGTGCCAGCAGCCCCGTTTGGGGCGGGGGGGTCGATGAGCAGTTCTTC. The complete variable domain, with remaining parts taken from reference TRBV9 and TRBJ2-1, reads DSGVTQTPKHLITATGQRVTLRCSPRSGDLSVYWYQQSLDQGLQFLIQYYNGEERAKGNILERFSAQQFPDLHSELNLSSLELGDSALYFCASSPVWGGGVDEQFFGPGTRLTVL.

About this clone: The sample holds other DNA sequences that translate to the same CDR3. The V gene is TRBV11-2, the J gene TRBJ2-5; D remains unclear. Per the germline V gene, CDR1 is SGHAT and CDR2 is FQNNGV. The CDR3 loop spans 13 amino acids. V was cut by 1 base and J by 2 bases, with 5 bases left in between. The CDR3 spells CASSLGQQETQYF. CDR3 nucleotides: TGTGCCAGCAGCTTAGGGCAGCAAGAGACCCAGTACTTC.

This clone has a handful of counts. V is TRBV15 and J is TRBJ2-1; a weak D match, TRBD1 (5 bases). CDR1 and CDR2 from the germline V gene are LNHNV and YYDKDF (reference sequence). V was shortened by 1 base and J by 5 bases, with 12 bases between the two germline ends. This CDR3 is 15 amino acids long. The CDR3 loop is CATSRVLTENNEQFF. Here the CDR3 DNA reads TGTGCCACCAGCAGAGTGTTGACAGAAAACAATGAGCAGTTCTTC.

The V call is TRBV5-5, the J call TRBJ2-7; 9 nucleotides agree with TRBD1. The CDR3 is made up of 13 amino acids. CDR1 is SGHKS and CDR2 is YYEKEE in the germline V gene (reference sequence). Trimming cost V 2 bases and J 7 bases; bases outside gene matches: 4. The CDR3 loop reads CASSFDRGGEQYF. The CDR3 DNA reads as TGTGCCAGCAGCTTTGACAGGGGGGGAGAGCAGTACTTC.

The chain combines TRBV28 with TRBJ2-2, with D perhaps TRBD1 (5 bases). V lost 6 bases and J lost 6, with 8 bases in between. This CDR3 is 12 amino acids long. In germline, CDR1 is MDHEN, CDR2 SYDVKM. The CDR3 here is CASRQGSGELFF. The CDR3 nucleotides are TGTGCCAGCAGGCAGGGTTCCGGGGAGCTGTTTTTT. Full variable domain (missing parts from reference TRBV28 and TRBJ2-2): DVKVTQSSRYLVKRTGEKVFLECVQDMDHENMFWYRQDPGLGLRLIYFSYDVKMKEKGDIPEGYSVSREKKERFSLILESASTNQTSMYLCASRQGSGELFFGEGSRLTVL.

The chain uses TRBV28 and TRBJ1-1; a possible D gene is TRBD1 (5 bases). Germline CDR1 MDHEN, CDR2 SYDVKM. The CDR3 has 14 residues. Trimming shortened V by 2 bases and J by 4 bases, and 11 bases separated the two germline ends. CDR3 DNA sequence: TGTGCCAGCAGTTTAAGGGGCGCGAGCACTGAAGCTTTCTTT. It specifies CASSLRGASTEAFF.

The chain links TRBV29-1 to TRBJ2-7; D might be TRBD2 (7 bases). Germline CDR1 is SQVTM and CDR2 is ANQGSEA. CDR3 length: 11 amino acids. The CDR3, as DNA: TGCAGGGGGGGGCTCTCCTACGAGCAGTACTTC. It is translated as CRGGLSYEQYF.

The chain employs TRBV7-2 and TRBJ1-1; a weak D match, TRBD1 (6 bases). This CDR3 region has 14 residues. Trimming took 4 bases from V and 1 from J, leaving 10 bases between them. CDR1 SGHTA and CDR2 FQGNSA come from the germline V gene. The DNA for the CDR3 is TGTGCCAGCAGCTCGGAGGACAGGAACACTGAAGCTTTCTTT. Its translation is CASSSEDRNTEAFF.

The chain recombines TRBV10-3 with TRBJ1-2; possible D gene TRBD1, 5 bases. The V and J ends lost 1 base and 12 bases respectively, with 9 bases between them. This CDR3 has 11 amino acids. CDR1 is ENHRY and CDR2 is SYGVKD in the germline V gene. The CDR3 region is CAISEFDSHTF. CDR3 sequence (DNA): TGTGCCATCAGTGAGTTTGACAGCCACACCTTC.

V usage is TRBV27 and J usage is TRBJ2-7; TRBD1 is a possible D gene (5 bases). CDR1 is MNHEY and CDR2 is SMNVEV in the germline V gene (reference sequence). Trimming cost V 5 bases and J 3 bases, with 17 bases left between them. This CDR3 is 15 amino acids long. CDR3 amino acids: CASSRTGAHNYEQYF. The DNA of the CDR3 is TGTGCCAGCAGTCGCACAGGAGCTCATAACTACGAGCAGTACTTC.

CDR3 in amino acids: CASSPGTSGLSYEQYF. CDR3 coding DNA: TGTGCCAGCAGCCCAGGGACTAGCGGTTTGTCCTACGAGCAGTACTTC. The gene calls are TRBV7-2 and TRBJ2-7; TRBD2 aligns across 11 bases. The V and J ends lost 5 bases and 1 base, in that order; junction bases with no gene match: 7. Germline CDR1 is SGHTA and CDR2 is FQGNSA. The CDR3 runs to 16 residues.

The sample holds a few counts of this clone. J is TRBJ2-3 and V is TRBV30, with TRBD1 matching 7 bases. The V gene's germline CDR1 is GTSNPN and CDR2 SVGIG (reference sequence). CDR3 length: 15 amino acids. V was pared by 5 bases and J by 0 bases, with 8 bases of the junction left unmatched. CDR3 DNA sequence: TGTGCCTGGGGGCCACAGGGGCTAAGCACAGATACGCAGTATTTT. It yields the protein CAWGPQGLSTDTQYF.

The V gene is TRBV4-1, the J gene TRBJ1-6; D unclear. Germline V gene sequence: CDR1 MGHRA, CDR2 YSYEKL. Deletions cut 0 bases from V and 7 bases from J, with 13 bases between. This CDR3 has 16 amino acids. Here the CDR3 reads CASSQDGKGKNSPLHF. The CDR3 nucleotides are TGCGCCAGCAGCCAAGACGGGAAGGGTAAGAATTCACCCCTCCACTTT.

The rearrangement joins TRBV4-2 to TRBJ2-5; 12 nucleotides match TRBD2. The germline V gene encodes CDR1 LGHNA and CDR2 YNFKEQ. V lost 1 base to trimming and J lost 11 bases; unmatched junction nucleotides: 11. This CDR3 is built from 16 residues. CDR3 sequence: CASSQGLAGGPGEQYF. The DNA of the CDR3 is TGTGCCAGCAGCCAAGGGCTAGCGGGAGGGCCGGGGGAGCAGTACTTC.

The chain uses TRBV19 and TRBJ1-1; 7 nucleotides agree with TRBD1. The CDR3 contains 13 residues. V trimming: 6 bases; J trimming: 3 bases; junction bases outside the gene matches: 4. Looked up from germline, CDR1 is LNHDA and CDR2 is SQIVND (reference sequence). The CDR3 is CASSPGQDTEAFF. The DNA for the CDR3 is TGTGCCAGTAGCCCCGGACAGGACACTGAAGCTTTCTTT.

This clone appeared a few times. V gene TRBV25-1 combines with J gene TRBJ1-2; 7 nucleotides agree with TRBD1. Trimming at V came to 4 bases and at J to 5 bases, leaving 1 base not matched to a gene. CDR3 length: 12 residues. The germline V gene encodes CDR1 MGHDK and CDR2 SYGVNS. The CDR3 protein is CASSGTGYGYTF. CDR3 bases: TGTGCCAGCAGTGGGACAGGATATGGCTACACCTTC.